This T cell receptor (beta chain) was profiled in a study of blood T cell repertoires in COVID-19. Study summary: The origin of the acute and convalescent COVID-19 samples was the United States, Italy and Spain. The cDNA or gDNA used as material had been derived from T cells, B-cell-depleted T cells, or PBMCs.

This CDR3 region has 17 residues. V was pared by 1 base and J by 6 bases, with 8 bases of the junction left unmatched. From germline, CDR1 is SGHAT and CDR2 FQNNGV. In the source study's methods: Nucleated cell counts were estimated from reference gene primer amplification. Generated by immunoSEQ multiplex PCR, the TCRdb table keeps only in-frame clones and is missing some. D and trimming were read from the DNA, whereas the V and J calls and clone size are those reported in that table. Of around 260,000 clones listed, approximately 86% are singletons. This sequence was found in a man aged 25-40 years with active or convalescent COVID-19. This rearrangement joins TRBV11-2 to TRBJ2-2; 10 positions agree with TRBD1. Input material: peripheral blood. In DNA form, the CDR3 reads TGTGCCAGCAGCTTAGTAGGATTGGGACAGGGGTCCGGGGAGCTGTTTTTT. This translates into CASSLVGLGQGSGELFF.